This T cell receptor beta chain stems from a study of blood T cell repertoires in COVID-19. Background on the study: Specimens from acute and convalescent COVID-19 originated in the United States, Italy and Spain. The cDNA or gDNA used as material had been derived from T cells, B-cell-depleted T cells, or PBMCs.

The CDR3 has 15 residues. Trimming cost V 3 bases and J 2 bases; bases outside gene matches: 5. The protocol was immunoSEQ multiplex PCR, while the TCRdb copy is restricted to in-frame clones and leaves out a portion. The repertoire holds hundreds of thousands of clones, with approximately 89% as singletons. It was during active infection that Seattle patients were enrolled and then longitudinally followed. Sequences were obtained from peripheral blood. The chain links TRBV23-1 to TRBJ2-7; 9 bases are a match to TRBD2. Being an ORF, TRBV23-1 has a function that is uncertain. This TCR came from a woman in her 30s with COVID-19, enrolled during active disease. CDR3 protein: CASSHGLAGTYEQYV. The DNA of the CDR3 is TGCGCCAGCAGTCACGGGCTAGCGGGGACCTACGAGCAGTACGTC.